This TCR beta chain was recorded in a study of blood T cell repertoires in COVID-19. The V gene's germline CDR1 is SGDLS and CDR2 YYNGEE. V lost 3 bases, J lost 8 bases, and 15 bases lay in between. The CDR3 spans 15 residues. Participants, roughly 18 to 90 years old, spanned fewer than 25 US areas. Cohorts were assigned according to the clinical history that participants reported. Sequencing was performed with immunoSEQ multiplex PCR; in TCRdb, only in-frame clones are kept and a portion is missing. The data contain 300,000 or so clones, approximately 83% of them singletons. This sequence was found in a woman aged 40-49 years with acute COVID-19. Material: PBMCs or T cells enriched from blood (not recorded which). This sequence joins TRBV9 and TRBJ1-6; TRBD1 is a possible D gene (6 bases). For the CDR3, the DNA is TGTGCCAGCAGCGCGGGGGGGGCAGGGGATTCACCCCTCCACTTT. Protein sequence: CASSAGGAGDSPLHF.